The clone carrying this T cell receptor (beta chain) has more than one count but fewer than ten. Its antigen is still unknown. Germline V lookup: CDR1 MRHNA, CDR2 SNTAGT. The ends lost 5 bases at V and 4 bases at J; junction bases unmatched: 9. The length of the CDR3 is 18 residues. TCRdb fed the reads into MiXCR, producing one record per CDR3 protein. The profile shows roughly 230,000 distinct CDR3 sequences, over 15% of them singletons. This record belongs to a study of T cell repertoires in cytomegalovirus infection. About the research overall: From public TCR beta signatures came an indication of both CMV infection and matching HLA type.

General observations from the study: Carriers of CMV and the relevant HLA type were discriminated by public TCR beta frequency. Dominant in the ex vivo response were TCR beta clonotypes restricted by HLA-C and specific for CMV.

Specimen: CD8+ T cells from PBMCs. The clonotype comes from a human donor in good health (CMV status not recorded). Some clones in this sample may be carry-over from other donors' samples. The J gene is TRBJ2-3, the V gene TRBV6-4; 16 positions match TRBD2. The DNA of the CDR3 is TGTGCCAGCAGTCCCGGGACTAGCGGGGGGGAAGGCGCAGATACGCAGTATTTT. It specifies CASSPGTSGGEGADTQYF.